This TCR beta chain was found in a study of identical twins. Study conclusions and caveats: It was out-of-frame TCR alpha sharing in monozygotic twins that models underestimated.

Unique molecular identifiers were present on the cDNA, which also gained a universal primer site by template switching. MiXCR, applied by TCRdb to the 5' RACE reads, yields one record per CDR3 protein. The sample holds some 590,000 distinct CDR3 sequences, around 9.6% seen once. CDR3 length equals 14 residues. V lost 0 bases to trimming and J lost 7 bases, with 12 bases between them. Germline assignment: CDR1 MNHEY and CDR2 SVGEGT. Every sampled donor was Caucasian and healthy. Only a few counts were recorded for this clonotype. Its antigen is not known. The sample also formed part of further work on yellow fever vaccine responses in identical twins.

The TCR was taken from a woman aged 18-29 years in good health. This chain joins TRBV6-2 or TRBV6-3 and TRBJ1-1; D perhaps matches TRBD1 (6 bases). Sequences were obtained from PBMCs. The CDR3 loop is CASSYSRDNFEAFF. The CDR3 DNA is TGTGCCAGCAGTTACTCCCGGGACAACTTTGAAGCTTTCTTT.